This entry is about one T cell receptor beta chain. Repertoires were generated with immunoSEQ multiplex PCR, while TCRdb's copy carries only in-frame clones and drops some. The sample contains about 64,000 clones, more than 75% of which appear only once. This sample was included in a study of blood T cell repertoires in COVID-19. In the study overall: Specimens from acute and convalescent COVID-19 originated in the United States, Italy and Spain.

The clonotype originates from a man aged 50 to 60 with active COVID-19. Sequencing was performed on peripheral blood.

CDR3 bases: TGTGCCTGGAGACAGGGGGGCTACGAGCAGTACTTC. Translated: CAWRQGGYEQYF. The V call is TRBV30, the J call TRBJ2-7, with 8 bases fitting TRBD1. This CDR3 is built from 12 residues. The ends lost 3 bases at V and 3 bases at J; junction bases unmatched: 1. CDR1 and CDR2 (germline): GTSNPN, SVGIG (reference sequence).